These 21 T cell receptor beta chains were sequenced from one sample in a study of beta chain features in type 1 diabetes. Study findings and constraints: When Type 1 diabetes patients were examined, their TCRB CDR3s proved moderately but significantly shorter in all four CD4+ subsets.

Investigators reverse transcribed all isolated RNA, so they sequenced expressed TCRB transcripts. TCRdb keeps only in-frame clones here, not all; method: immunoSEQ multiplex PCR. The table records 300,000 to 400,000 clones, approximately 13% of them present only once. Which antigens these TCRs recognize remains unknown. Sequenced: naive CD4+ T cells from blood. Receptor source: a woman aged 18-29 years with type 1 diabetes.

This chain uses TRBV30 with TRBJ1-1; D is unresolved. The CDR3 runs 14 residues. Trimming shortened V by 0 bases and J by 3 bases, and 11 bases separated the two germline ends. CDR1 is GTSNPN and CDR2 is SVGIG in the germline V gene (reference sequence). CDR3 sequence (DNA): TGTGCCTGGAGTGTTTCGGGATTATACACTGAAGCTTTCTTT. Encoded protein: CAWSVSGLYTEAFF.

This chain links TRBV27 with TRBJ1-1, with 11 nucleotides matching TRBD1. This CDR3 contains 16 residues. Germline lookup yields CDR1 MNHEY and CDR2 SMNVEV (reference sequence). After removal of 5 bases from V and 0 bases from J, the junction contained 5 bases not matched to a gene. CDR3 sequence (DNA): TGTGCCAGCAGTCTAGGACAGGGGGCCGTGAACACTGAAGCTTTCTTT. The encoded protein is CASSLGQGAVNTEAFF.

This clone was detected only a few times. This chain links TRBV7-3 with TRBJ2-6; 8 bases line up with TRBD2. This CDR3 contains 15 residues. The germline V gene has CDR1 SGHTA and CDR2 FQGTGA. The J segment lost 2 bases and the V segment lost 5 bases, leaving 2 bases of the junction unmatched. The CDR3 sequence: CASSPGGAGANVLTF. The CDR3 bases are TGTGCCAGCAGCCCCGGGGGGGCTGGGGCCAACGTCCTGACTTTC.

The rearrangement uses TRBV11-2 and TRBJ2-5; 10 positions match TRBD1. Losses at the gene ends were 5 bases for V and 5 bases for J; bases not matched to a gene: 2. The CDR3 runs 13 residues. CDR1 and CDR2 from the germline V gene are SGHAT and FQNNGV. DNA for the CDR3: TGTGCCAGCAGCCGACAGGGGGCGGAGACCCAGTACTTC. It translates to CASSRQGAETQYF.

The chain couples TRBV5-6 to TRBJ2-3, with D possibly being TRBD1 (6 bases). The CDR3 spans 15 residues. Germline CDR1 SGHDT, CDR2 YYEEEE. The ends were cut back, 0 bases at V and 10 bases at J, with 18 bases in the middle. In DNA, the CDR3 is TGTGCCAGCAGCTTGGCCGTTCGACAGGCCCTCCCGCAGTATTTT. Amino acids: CASSLAVRQALPQYF.

The chain combines TRBV9 with TRBJ2-7; no clear D gene. Germline V CDR1 and CDR2: SGDLS, YYNGEE. The CDR3 spans 14 residues. Trimming removed 0 bases at V and 3 bases at J, with 10 bases between. The CDR3 loop reads CASSVAVANYEQYF. As DNA, the CDR3 is TGTGCCAGCAGCGTAGCGGTCGCAAACTACGAGCAGTACTTC.

The V and J genes are TRBV5-1 and TRBJ2-3; 10 nucleotides agree with TRBD2. Germline-derived CDR1 and CDR2 are SGHRS and YFSETQ. CDR3 length: 15 amino acids. The J segment lost 4 bases and the V segment lost 5 bases, leaving 7 bases of the junction unmatched. CDR3: CASRELAGRPDTQYF. The CDR3 bases are TGCGCCAGCAGAGAACTAGCGGGACGGCCAGATACGCAGTATTTT.

The chain combines TRBV20-1 with TRBJ1-1; D may be TRBD1 (5 bases). V lost 5 bases and J 8 bases, leaving 12 bases between the germline ends. There are 11 residues in the CDR3. Germline CDR1 is DFQATT and CDR2 is SNEGSKA (reference sequence). CDR3 bases: TGCAGTGCTCCCGACAGAGAAGAAGCTTTCTTT. The encoded protein is CSAPDREEAFF.

The chain links TRBV19 to TRBJ2-3, with 12 bases fitting TRBD2. The CDR3 loop spans 15 amino acids. Unmatched junction bases numbered 5, after V lost 2 bases and J lost 8 bases. The germline V gene has CDR1 LNHDA and CDR2 SQIVND (reference sequence). The CDR3 loop is CASSIQLAGGATQYF. In nucleotides, the CDR3 is TGTGCCAGTAGTATACAACTAGCGGGAGGTGCTACGCAGTATTTT. Supplemented by reference TRBV19 and TRBJ2-3, the full variable domain reads DGGITQSPKYLFRKEGQNVTLSCEQNLNHDAMYWYRQDPGQGLRLIYYSQIVNDFQKGDIAEGYSVSREKKESFPLTVTSAQKNPTAFYLCASSIQLAGGATQYFGPGTRLTVL.

This clone has only a few counts. V gene TRBV6-5 combines with J gene TRBJ2-7; 10 positions match TRBD1. Germline assignment: CDR1 MNHEY and CDR2 SVGAGI. CDR3 length: 14 residues. Germline trimming cut 6 bases from V and 2 bases from J; bases unmatched to any gene: 4. This CDR3 reads CASSRGQGAYEQYV. The CDR3 DNA follows: TGTGCCAGCAGCAGAGGACAGGGGGCCTACGAGCAGTACGTC.

The V and J genes are TRBV18 and TRBJ1-1; D is possibly TRBD1 (6 bases). The germline CDR1 and CDR2 sequences are KGHSH and LQKENI. This CDR3 is 15 amino acids long. The V end was cut by 2 bases, the J end by 4 bases, with 14 bases between. The CDR3 spells CASSPLNRVGTEAFF. The CDR3 DNA reads as TGTGCCAGCTCACCATTGAACAGGGTCGGCACTGAAGCTTTCTTT.

This clone was seen repeatedly, ten times or more. This sequence joins TRBV18 and TRBJ2-7, with 7 bases that match TRBD1. The CDR3 extends over 13 amino acids. J lost 3 bases, V lost 9 bases, and 8 bases had no gene match. Per germline, CDR1 KGHSH and CDR2 LQKENI. The CDR3 loop is CASQTGQVYEQYF. CDR3 DNA sequence: TGTGCCAGTCAAACCGGACAGGTCTACGAGCAGTACTTC.

This clone was found a few times. CDR3 loop: CASIHGDGLNEQFF. In DNA, the CDR3 is TGTGCCAGCATCCACGGAGACGGTCTCAATGAGCAGTTCTTC. J is TRBJ2-1 and V is TRBV2; D is unresolved. Germline CDR1 reads SNHLY; CDR2 reads FYNNEI. The V gene lost 7 bases and the J gene lost 6 bases, with 16 bases spanning the gap. This CDR3 contains 14 residues.

J is TRBJ2-1 and V is TRBV2, with 8 bases lining up with TRBD1. J lost 3 bases, V lost 6 bases, and 1 base had no gene match. The CDR3 is 13 amino acids. Germline lookup yields CDR1 SNHLY and CDR2 FYNNEI. The CDR3 spells CASSTGGYNEQFF. CDR3 DNA sequence: TGTGCCAGCAGCACAGGGGGCTACAATGAGCAGTTCTTC.

This clone was counted only a few times. The gene calls are TRBV10-3 and TRBJ2-3; the D gene is possibly TRBD1 (6 bases). Germline V gene sequence: CDR1 ENHRY, CDR2 SYGVKD. This CDR3 has 14 amino acids. V lost 1 base and J 4 bases, leaving 9 bases between the germline ends. For the CDR3, the DNA is TGTGCCATCAGTGAGTTACAGGGTCCAGATACGCAGTATTTT. Amino acid sequence: CAISELQGPDTQYF.

There are a few counts of this clone. CDR3 nucleotide sequence: TGTGCCAGCAGTTACGGGACAGGGGGGTCCTACGAGCAGTACGTC. It codes for CASSYGTGGSYEQYV. The chain combines TRBV6-6 with TRBJ2-7; 11 positions match TRBD1. V shed 2 bases, J shed 1 base, and the junction held 1 base outside the gene matches. The V gene's germline CDR1 is MNHNY and CDR2 SVGAGI (reference sequence). The CDR3 runs to 15 residues.

The V call is TRBV19, the J call TRBJ2-7; maybe TRBD1 (5 bases). The CDR3 runs 13 residues. Between the trimmed V and J ends, which lost 5 bases and 4 bases, there was a span of 12 bases. The germline V gene encodes CDR1 LNHDA and CDR2 SQIVND (reference sequence). The DNA of the CDR3 is TGTGCCAGTAGTGCCTCAGGGATGTACGAGCAGTACGTC. Translated, it gives CASSASGMYEQYV.

J is TRBJ2-7 and V is TRBV14; weak D call: TRBD2 (6 bases). Germline assignment: CDR1 SGHDN and CDR2 FVKESK. There are 15 residues in the CDR3. The V end was cut by 3 bases, the J end by 1 base, with 13 bases between. CDR3 coding DNA: TGTGCCAGCAGCCATCCCGGACTACCGTCCTACGAGCAGTACGTC. Protein product: CASSHPGLPSYEQYV.

This clone was counted only a few times. J is TRBJ2-7 and V is TRBV15, with D uncertain. The ends were cut back, 3 bases at V and 2 bases at J, with 20 bases in the middle. Germline V gene sequence: CDR1 LNHNV, CDR2 YYDKDF (reference sequence). The CDR3 runs 17 residues. The CDR3 DNA sequence: TGTGCCACCAGCAGCCCCCGGTCCCTCCTAAATCCCTACGAGCAGTACTTC. Amino acid sequence: CATSSPRSLLNPYEQYF.

This clone was recorded a few times. This chain joins TRBV30 and TRBJ2-7; 11 bases are shared with TRBD1. V was clipped by 1 base and J by 4 bases; unmatched bases: 9. The CDR3 runs to 16 residues. Germline V gene data show CDR1 as GTSNPN and CDR2 as SVGIG (reference sequence). CDR3 sequence (DNA): TGTGCCTGGAGTGACCCGGGGACAGGGGGATGGTACGAGCAGTACTTC. Amino acids: CAWSDPGTGGWYEQYF. The whole variable domain, remainder taken from reference TRBV30 and TRBJ2-7, is SQTIHQWPATLVQPVGSPLSLECTVEGTSNPNLYWYRQAAGRGLQLLFYSVGIGQISSEVPQNLSASRPQDRQFILSSKKLLLSDSGFYLCAWSDPGTGGWYEQYFGPGTRLTVT.

The chain employs TRBV9 and TRBJ1-3, with D possibly being TRBD1 (5 bases). V shed 4 bases and J shed 3 bases, with 17 bases lying between them. CDR1 SGDLS and CDR2 YYNGEE come from the germline V gene. CDR3 size: 16 residues. Here the CDR3 reads CASSPLGGVFGNTIYF. As DNA, the CDR3 is TGTGCCAGCAGCCCCCTTGGGGGGGTCTTTGGAAACACCATATATTTT.